The rows below give T cell receptor beta chains drawn from one sample of a study of post-analysis software for immune sequencing data. MiXCR was run by TCRdb on the PCR reads, yielding one entry per CDR3 protein. The table has about 760,000 distinct CDR3 sequences, 25% to 30% seen once; the top ten hold 0.5% to 0.6%. Sequenced sample: blood. The receptors come from a girl between 10 and 17 years old with multiple sclerosis. CDR3s include the opening cysteine and the closing phenylalanine or tryptophan. The order of the fields is D gene, J gene, V gene, clone size, CDR3 protein, CDR3 DNA. D genes are given only for firm matches. A row's size may be missing; if present it is once, few, many or a size class.

>-|TRBJ2-7|TRBV2|-
CASKQGERNEQYF
TGTGCCAGCAAACAGGGAGAACGCAATGAGCAGTACTTC
>-|TRBJ2-5|TRBV7-9|few
CASSFPVEEETQYF
TGTGCCAGCAGCTTTCCGGTAGAAGAAGAGACCCAGTACTTC
>-|TRBJ1-4|TRBV11-2|-
CASSPGTATNEKLFF
TGTGCCAGCAGTCCTGGGACGGCAACTAATGAAAAACTGTTTTTT
>-|TRBJ2-7|TRBV10-3|-
CAIRGQGKSEQYF
TGTGCCATCAGGGGGCAGGGGAAGTCCGAGCAGTACTTC
>-|TRBJ2-3|TRBV7-2|few
CASSPRSTGAGTDTQYF
TGTGCCAGCAGCCCTCGTAGTACGGGAGCGGGCACAGATACGCAGTATTTT
>TRBD1|TRBJ1-4|TRBV7-2|-
CASSDDRGMGEKLFF
TGTGCCAGCAGCGACGACAGGGGAATGGGGGAAAAACTGTTTTTT
>TRBD2|TRBJ2-1|TRBV5-1|-
CASSFLGTSGGYNEQFF
TGCGCCAGCAGCTTTCTCGGGACTAGCGGGGGATACAATGAGCAGTTCTTC
>TRBD1|TRBJ2-1|TRBV6-5|-
CASSYVRTGNNEQFF
TGTGCCAGCAGTTACGTGAGGACAGGGAACAATGAGCAGTTCTTC
>-|TRBJ2-3|TRBV5-4|-
CASSLTQRSTDTQYF
TGTGCCAGCAGCTTGACCCAGCGGAGCACAGATACGCAGTATTTT
>-|TRBJ2-5|TRBV20-1|-
CSVPHLTQYF
TGCAGTGTCCCTCATCTGACCCAGTACTTC
>-|TRBJ2-4|TRBV2|-
CASARVQRWAQYF
TGTGCCAGCGCACGGGTCCAGCGGTGGGCCCAGTACTTC
>-|TRBJ2-1|TRBV20-1|few
CSASRSSDEQFF
TGCAGTGCTAGTCGCAGCTCGGATGAGCAGTTCTTC
>TRBD1|TRBJ1-2|TRBV5-1|-
CASSLAGTDYGYTF
TGCGCCAGCAGCTTGGCCGGGACAGACTATGGCTACACCTTC
>TRBD2|TRBJ2-3|TRBV10-2|few
CASSESFSGRGPDTQYF
TGCGCCAGCAGTGAGTCTTTTAGCGGGAGAGGCCCAGATACGCAGTATTTT
>-|TRBJ1-4|TRBV10-3|-
CAIRPGTNEKLFF
TGTGCCATCAGACCCGGCACGAATGAAAAACTGTTTTTT
>-|TRBJ2-7|TRBV28|-
CASSLPIWGHEQYF
TGTGCCAGCAGTTTACCTATCTGGGGCCACGAGCAGTACTTC
>-|TRBJ2-5|TRBV20-1|-
CSAEVWGAQTQYF
TGCAGTGCTGAGGTGTGGGGCGCGCAGACCCAGTACTTC
>-|TRBJ1-4|TRBV20-1|few
CSAIPGGEKLFF
TGCAGTGCTATCCCCGGGGGGGAAAAACTGTTTTTT
>-|TRBJ2-6|TRBV6-2/TRBV6-3|-
CASSRDSLSGANVLTF
TGTGCCAGCAGTAGAGACAGCCTCTCTGGGGCCAACGTCCTGACTTTC
>-|TRBJ2-6|TRBV7-2|-
CASTRGESGANVLTF
TGTGCCAGCACCAGGGGGGAGTCTGGGGCCAACGTCCTGACTTTC
>-|TRBJ1-1|TRBV3-1|-
CASSQVGRGNTEAFF
TGTGCCAGCAGCCAAGTAGGGCGGGGAAACACTGAAGCTTTCTTT
>-|TRBJ2-1|TRBV5-5|-
CASSLGSPRYNEQFF
TGTGCCAGCAGCTTGGGCAGCCCCCGTTACAATGAGCAGTTCTTC
>-|TRBJ2-1|TRBV9|-
CASSTPSRTGSYNEQFF
TGTGCCAGCAGCACCCCGAGTCGGACGGGCTCCTACAATGAGCAGTTCTTC
>-|TRBJ1-2|TRBV5-1|few
CASSPEQGLYYGYTF
TGCGCCAGCAGCCCCGAACAGGGCCTGTACTATGGCTACACCTTC
>TRBD1|TRBJ2-5|TRBV7-2|-
CASSAPDRGLETQYF
TGTGCCAGCAGCGCCCCGGACAGGGGCTTGGAGACCCAGTACTTC
>-|TRBJ1-2|TRBV5-1|few
CASSVPRGNYTF
TGCGCCAGCAGCGTGCCCAGGGGTAACTACACCTTC
>-|TRBJ1-2|TRBV5-1|once
CASSPIQRDGYTF
TGCGCCAGCAGCCCTATCCAGAGAGATGGCTACACCTTC
>-|TRBJ2-1|TRBV3-1|-
CASSQDNPGKWSDNEQFF
TGTGCCAGCAGCCAAGACAATCCGGGCAAGTGGAGTGATAATGAGCAGTTCTTC
>TRBD2|TRBJ2-5|TRBV9|few
CASSVGDYRGDEQYF
TGTGCCAGCAGCGTAGGGGACTACCGAGGGGATGAGCAGTACTTC
>TRBD2|TRBJ2-3|TRBV6-5|few
CASSYGLAGETDTQYF
TGTGCCAGCAGTTATGGCCTAGCGGGGGAGACAGATACGCAGTATTTT
>TRBD1|TRBJ1-4|TRBV4-3|once
CASSQGLAGGNEKLFF
TGCGCCAGCAGCCAAGGGCTGGCAGGGGGTAATGAAAAACTGTTTTTT
>TRBD2|TRBJ2-1|TRBV6-5|few
CASSSGTSGSKDEQFF
TGTGCCAGCAGTTCTGGGACTAGCGGGAGTAAGGATGAGCAGTTCTTC
>TRBD2|TRBJ2-2|TRBV7-2|-
CASTSWASGNTGELFF
TGTGCCAGCACTAGTTGGGCTAGCGGGAACACCGGGGAGCTGTTTTTT
>TRBD1|TRBJ1-1|TRBV6-1|once
CASSEQGRGTEAFF
TGTGCCAGCAGTGAACAAGGCAGGGGGACTGAAGCTTTCTTT
>TRBD2|TRBJ2-7|TRBV20-1|few
CSAYPTSGRSYEQYF
TGCAGTGCATACCCCACTAGCGGGAGATCCTACGAGCAGTACTTC
>TRBD2|TRBJ2-5|TRBV13|-
CASSLRRGEQYF
TGTGCCAGCAGCTTACGGCGGGGGGAGCAGTACTTC
>TRBD2|TRBJ2-5|TRBV20-1|-
CSAWSASGEGETQYF
TGCAGTGCTTGGTCCGCTAGCGGGGAGGGAGAGACCCAGTACTTC
>-|TRBJ2-1|TRBV5-1|-
CASSRFRAPYNEQFF
TGCGCCAGCAGCAGGTTCAGGGCCCCCTACAATGAGCAGTTCTTC
>TRBD2|TRBJ2-1|TRBV25-1|-
CASSPWGGSSYNEQFF
TGTGCCAGCAGTCCATGGGGGGGAAGCTCCTACAATGAGCAGTTCTTC
>-|TRBJ2-1|TRBV5-6|-
CASSSAAQYFNEQFF
TGTGCCAGCAGCTCCGCCGCACAGTACTTCAATGAGCAGTTCTTC
>-|TRBJ2-7|TRBV20-1|few
CSTRGARLEEQYF
TGCTCCACTCGGGGGGCGCGATTGGAGGAGCAGTACTTC
>TRBD2|TRBJ2-1|TRBV4-3|-
CASSQGPSGSSNNEQFF
TGCGCCAGCAGCCAAGGTCCCAGCGGGAGTAGTAACAATGAGCAGTTCTTC
>-|TRBJ2-5|TRBV7-2|-
CASSSESGTGGGTQYF
TGTGCCAGCAGCTCAGAGTCGGGGACCGGGGGTGGGACCCAGTACTTC
>TRBD2|TRBJ2-1|TRBV20-1|-
CSARVYGGGERNEQFF
TGCAGTGCTAGAGTGTATGGCGGGGGGGAACGCAATGAGCAGTTCTTC
>-|TRBJ2-3|TRBV6-5|-
CASSRLPDTQYF
TGTGCCAGCAGTCGACTCCCAGATACGCAGTATTTT
>-|TRBJ1-1|TRBV7-9|few
CASSRDSTNTEAFF
TGTGCCAGCAGTCGCGACAGTACGAACACTGAAGCTTTCTTT
>TRBD1|TRBJ1-6|TRBV20-1|-
CSATGADTGVGNSPLHF
TGCAGTGCGACCGGGGCCGATACAGGGGTTGGGAATTCACCCCTCCACTTT
>-|TRBJ1-1|TRBV20-1|-
CSAEDSLPEAFF
TGCAGTGCAGAAGACTCCCTACCTGAAGCTTTCTTT
>-|TRBJ2-3|TRBV29-1|few
CSVEMDTQYF
TGCAGCGTTGAAATGGATACGCAGTATTTT
>-|TRBJ2-5|TRBV13|few
CASSQQTRVQETQYF
TGTGCCAGCAGCCAACAAACTCGCGTCCAAGAGACCCAGTACTTC
>TRBD2|TRBJ2-2|TRBV20-1|few
CSARTSGRNTGELFF
TGCAGTGCCCGTACTAGCGGGAGGAACACCGGGGAGCTGTTTTTT
>-|TRBJ2-3|TRBV27|few
CASGVQGPLSTDTQYF
TGTGCCAGCGGGGTGCAGGGACCACTTAGCACAGATACGCAGTATTTT
>-|TRBJ1-6|TRBV5-1|-
CANKGNSPLHF
TGCGCCAACAAGGGGAATTCACCCCTCCACTTT